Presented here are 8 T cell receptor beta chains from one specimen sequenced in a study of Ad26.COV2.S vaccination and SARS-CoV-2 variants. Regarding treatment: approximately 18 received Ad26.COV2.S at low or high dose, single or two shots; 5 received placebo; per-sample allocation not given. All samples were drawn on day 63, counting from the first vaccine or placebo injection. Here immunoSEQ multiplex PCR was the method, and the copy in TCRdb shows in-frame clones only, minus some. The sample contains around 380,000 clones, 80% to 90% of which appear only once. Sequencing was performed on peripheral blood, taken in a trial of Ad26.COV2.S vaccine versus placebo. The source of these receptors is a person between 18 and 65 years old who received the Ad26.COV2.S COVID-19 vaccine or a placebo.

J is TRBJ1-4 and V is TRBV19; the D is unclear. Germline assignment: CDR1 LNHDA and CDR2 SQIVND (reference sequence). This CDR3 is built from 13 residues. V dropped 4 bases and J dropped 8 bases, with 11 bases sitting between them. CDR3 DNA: TGTGCCAGTAGTAAGAACGAGGAGGAAAAACTGTTTTTT. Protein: CASSKNEEEKLFF.

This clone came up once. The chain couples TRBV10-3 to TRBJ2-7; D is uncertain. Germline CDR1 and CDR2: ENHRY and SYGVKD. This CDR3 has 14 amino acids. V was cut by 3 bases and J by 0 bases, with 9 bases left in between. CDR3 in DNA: TGTGCCATCAGTGACCCTGACACCTCCTACGAGCAGTACTTC. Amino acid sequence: CAISDPDTSYEQYF.

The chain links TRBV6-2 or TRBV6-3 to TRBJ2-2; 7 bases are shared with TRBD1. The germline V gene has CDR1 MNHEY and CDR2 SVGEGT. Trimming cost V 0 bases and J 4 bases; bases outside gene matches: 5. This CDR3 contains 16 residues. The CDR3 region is CASSYSSRGITGELFF. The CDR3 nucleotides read TGTGCCAGCAGTTACTCCTCCAGGGGGATCACCGGGGAGCTGTTTTTT.

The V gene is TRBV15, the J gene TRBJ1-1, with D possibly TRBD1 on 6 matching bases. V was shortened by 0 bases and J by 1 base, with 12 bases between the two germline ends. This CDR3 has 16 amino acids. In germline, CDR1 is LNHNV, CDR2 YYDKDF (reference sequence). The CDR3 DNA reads TGTGCCACCAGCAGAGATCTAATGGGACAGAACACTGAAGCTTTCTTT. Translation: CATSRDLMGQNTEAFF.

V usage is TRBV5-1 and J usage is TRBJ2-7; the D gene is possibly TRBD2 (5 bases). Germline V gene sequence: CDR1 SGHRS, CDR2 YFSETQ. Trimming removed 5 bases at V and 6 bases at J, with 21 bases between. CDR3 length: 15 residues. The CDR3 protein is CASRNSPGLTLEQYF. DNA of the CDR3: TGCGCCAGCAGAAATTCTCCGGGATTAACCCTCGAGCAGTACTTC.

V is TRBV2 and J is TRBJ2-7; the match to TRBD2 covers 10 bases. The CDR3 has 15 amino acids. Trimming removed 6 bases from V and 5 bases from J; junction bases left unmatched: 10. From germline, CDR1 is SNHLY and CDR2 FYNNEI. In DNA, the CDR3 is TGTGCCAGCAGGCACAGCGGGGGGGCTAGGAACGAGCAGTACTTC. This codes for CASRHSGGARNEQYF.

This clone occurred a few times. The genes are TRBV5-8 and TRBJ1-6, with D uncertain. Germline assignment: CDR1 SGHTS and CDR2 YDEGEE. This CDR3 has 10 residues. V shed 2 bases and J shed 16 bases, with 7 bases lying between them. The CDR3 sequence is CASSFSLLHF. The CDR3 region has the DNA TGTGCCAGCAGCTTCAGCCTGCTCCACTTT.

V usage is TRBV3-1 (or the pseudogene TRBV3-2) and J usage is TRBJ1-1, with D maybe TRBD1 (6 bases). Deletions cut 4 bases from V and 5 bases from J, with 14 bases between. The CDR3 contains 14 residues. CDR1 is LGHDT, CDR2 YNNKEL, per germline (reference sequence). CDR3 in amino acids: CASSPYWGLTEAFF. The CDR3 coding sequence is TGTGCCAGCAGCCCCTACTGGGGGCTTACTGAAGCTTTCTTT.